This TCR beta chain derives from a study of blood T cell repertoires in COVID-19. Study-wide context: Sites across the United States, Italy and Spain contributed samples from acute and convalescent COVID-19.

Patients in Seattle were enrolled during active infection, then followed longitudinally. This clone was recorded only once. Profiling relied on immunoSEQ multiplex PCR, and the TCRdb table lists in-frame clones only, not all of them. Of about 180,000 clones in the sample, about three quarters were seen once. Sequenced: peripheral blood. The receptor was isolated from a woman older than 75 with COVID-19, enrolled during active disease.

CDR3 sequence: CASSLSGDYRQFF. The CDR3, as DNA: TGTGCCAGCAGTTTATCGGGTGACTATCGACAGTTCTTC. This chain uses TRBV27 with TRBJ2-1, with TRBD2 as a possible D gene (5 bases). This CDR3 spans 13 amino acids. V was trimmed by 0 bases and J by 13 bases, leaving 13 bases between them. Germline CDR1 reads MNHEY; CDR2 reads SMNVEV (reference sequence).